The clone carrying this TCR beta chain was found a few times. TCRdb reprocessed the 5' RACE reads with MiXCR, giving one entry per CDR3 protein. Of some 560,000 distinct CDR3 sequences in the sample, roughly 17% are singletons; the top ten hold 17%. Trimming removed 1 base at V and 7 bases at J, with 16 bases between. Germline V gene sequence: CDR1 KGHSH, CDR2 LQKENI. There are 15 residues in the CDR3. The entry originates in a study of T cells after yellow fever vaccination. The clonotype originates from a man between 18 and 35 years old who received the YFV17D yellow fever vaccine. V usage is TRBV18 and J usage is TRBJ1-2, with a possible D match to TRBD1 (5 bases). Sample: PBMCs, taken 5 days after the first yellow fever vaccination. This CDR3 is CASSPQEGRSGGYTF. In DNA, the CDR3 is TGTGCCAGCTCACCACAGGAGGGGCGAAGTGGTGGCTACACCTTC.